This T cell receptor beta chain was profiled in a study of beta chain features in type 1 diabetes. Via the markers CD45RO/CCR7/CD25/CD127/CD95/CD27, stem cell-like memory, regulatory, central memory and naive CD4+ cells were sorted. Every sorted population was more than 95% pure. General study points: In comparison with healthy donors, patients had naive, central memory and Treg TCRB repertoires that appeared more similar. When Type 1 diabetes patients were examined, their TCRB CDR3s proved moderately but significantly shorter in all four CD4+ subsets.

This CDR3 region has 11 residues. Trimming pared 8 bases from V and 7 bases from J, leaving 9 bases between. CDR1 and CDR2 (germline): LNHDA, SQIVND (reference sequence). Expressed TCRB transcripts were sequenced after all isolated RNA was converted to cDNA. Repertoires were generated with immunoSEQ multiplex PCR, while TCRdb's copy carries only in-frame clones and drops some. The table shows about 240,000 clones, with roughly 13% occurring only once. This clone was observed a few times. Its antigen is still unknown. The chain uses TRBV19 and TRBJ1-5; D call uncertain. The receptor was derived from a young man with type 1 diabetes. The sample was naive CD4+ T cells from blood. The CDR3 reads CASGGGQPQHF. The DNA of the CDR3 is TGTGCCAGTGGAGGAGGGCAGCCCCAGCATTTT.